Sequencing of this T cell receptor beta chain was carried out in a study of blood T cell repertoires in COVID-19. At the level of the study: T cells, B-cell-depleted T cells, or PBMCs supplied cDNA or gDNA.

Assay used: immunoSEQ multiplex PCR; TCRdb lists only in-frame clones, some missing. Of 15,000 to 20,000 clones listed, 85% to 90% are singletons. The germline gives CDR1 SEHNR, CDR2 FQNEAQ (reference sequence). The CDR3 sequence is 14 residues long. V lost 3 bases to trimming and J lost 7 bases, with 15 bases between them. This sequence was found in a human donor with active COVID-19. The donor label of this sample is uncertain. Source material: peripheral blood. This sequence joins TRBV7-9 and TRBJ1-2, with D perhaps TRBD1 (5 bases). CDR3 DNA: TGTGCCAGCAGCTTCCAGGACTTCGGGGGTGGCTACACCTTC. It translates to CASSFQDFGGGYTF.